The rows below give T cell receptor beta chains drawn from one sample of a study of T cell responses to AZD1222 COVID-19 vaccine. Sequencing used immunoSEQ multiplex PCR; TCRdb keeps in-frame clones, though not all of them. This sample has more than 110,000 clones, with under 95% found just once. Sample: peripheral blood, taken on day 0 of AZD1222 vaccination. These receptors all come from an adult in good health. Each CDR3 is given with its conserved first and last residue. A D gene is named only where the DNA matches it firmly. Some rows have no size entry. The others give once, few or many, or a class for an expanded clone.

CDR3 protein: CASSFQGQTQYF; CDR3 DNA: TGTGCCAGCAGCTTTCAGGGCCAGACCCAGTACTTC; V gene: TRBV11-3; D gene: .; clone size: .; J gene: TRBJ2-5
CDR3 protein: CASSSNQGEAFF; CDR3 DNA: TGCGCCAGCAGCTCGAACCAGGGGGAAGCTTTCTTT; V gene: TRBV5-1; D gene: .; clone size: .; J gene: TRBJ1-1
CDR3 protein: CASSLRQNTGELFF; CDR3 DNA: TGCGCCAGCAGCTTAAGGCAGAACACCGGGGAGCTGTTTTTT; V gene: TRBV5-1; D gene: .; clone size: .; J gene: TRBJ2-2
CDR3 protein: CASSLEPGRSTGELFF; CDR3 DNA: TGTGCCAGCAGCTTAGAGCCGGGACGGAGCACCGGGGAGCTGTTTTTT; V gene: TRBV7-2; D gene: .; clone size: .; J gene: TRBJ2-2
CDR3 protein: CASSQEGVSASGDRTDTQYF; CDR3 DNA: TGCGCCAGCAGCCAAGAAGGGGTATCGGCTAGCGGGGACCGGACAGATACGCAGTATTTT; V gene: TRBV4-3; D gene: TRBD2; clone size: .; J gene: TRBJ2-3
CDR3 protein: CASSLAQRGNEQFF; CDR3 DNA: TGTGCCAGCAGCTTGGCCCAGAGGGGCAATGAGCAGTTCTTC; V gene: TRBV11-3; D gene: .; clone size: once; J gene: TRBJ2-1
CDR3 protein: CASGLVMVAGGPGNEQFF; CDR3 DNA: TGTGCTAGTGGTTTGGTAATGGTAGCGGGAGGGCCAGGGAATGAGCAGTTCTTC; V gene: TRBV12-5; D gene: TRBD2; clone size: .; J gene: TRBJ2-1
CDR3 protein: CASSLGTAGQAFF; CDR3 DNA: TGTGCCAGCAGTTTAGGTACTGCAGGCCAGGCTTTCTTT; V gene: TRBV12-3/TRBV12-4; D gene: .; clone size: .; J gene: TRBJ1-1
CDR3 protein: CAIRATATYGYTF; CDR3 DNA: TGTGCCATCAGAGCGACAGCCACCTATGGCTACACCTTC; V gene: TRBV10-3; D gene: .; clone size: once; J gene: TRBJ1-2
CDR3 protein: CASRLAGVGQFPFF; CDR3 DNA: TGTGCCAGTAGACTAGCGGGAGTGGGTCAGTTTCCGTTCTTC; V gene: TRBV19; D gene: TRBD2; clone size: .; J gene: TRBJ2-1
CDR3 protein: CASSRLRASEAFF; CDR3 DNA: TGTGCCAGCAGCCGTCTCAGGGCCTCTGAAGCTTTCTTT; V gene: TRBV14; D gene: .; clone size: .; J gene: TRBJ1-1
CDR3 protein: CASSHGGQGVTGYTF; CDR3 DNA: TGTGCCAGCAGCCATGGCGGGCAGGGGGTAACTGGCTACACCTTC; V gene: TRBV14; D gene: TRBD1; clone size: once; J gene: TRBJ1-2
CDR3 protein: CASSWDMSSGNTIYF; CDR3 DNA: TGCGCCTCATCTTGGGACATGAGCTCTGGAAACACCATATATTTT; V gene: TRBV10-1; D gene: .; clone size: few; J gene: TRBJ1-3
CDR3 protein: CASSFTSLGEQYF; CDR3 DNA: TGTGCCAGCAGCTTTACTAGCTTAGGCGAGCAGTACTTC; V gene: TRBV7-2; D gene: .; clone size: .; J gene: TRBJ2-7
CDR3 protein: CASSLGDVGNTIYF; CDR3 DNA: TGCGCCAGCAGCCTGGGGGACGTTGGAAACACCATATATTTT; V gene: TRBV5-1; D gene: .; clone size: once; J gene: TRBJ1-3
CDR3 protein: CASTLQTSFNEQFF; CDR3 DNA: TGTGCCAGCACTCTCCAGACTTCTTTCAATGAGCAGTTCTTC; V gene: TRBV11-1; D gene: .; clone size: .; J gene: TRBJ2-1
CDR3 protein: CADRGEGGYTF; CDR3 DNA: TGTGCCGACAGGGGTGAAGGTGGCTACACCTTC; V gene: TRBV28; D gene: TRBD1; clone size: once; J gene: TRBJ1-2
CDR3 protein: CASSLGTASGSEAFF; CDR3 DNA: TGTGCCAGCAGTTTGGGGACAGCCTCGGGGTCTGAAGCTTTCTTT; V gene: TRBV6-5; D gene: TRBD1; clone size: .; J gene: TRBJ1-1
CDR3 protein: CASTRDRHYEQYF; CDR3 DNA: TGCGCCAGCACTAGGGACAGACACTACGAGCAGTACTTC; V gene: TRBV5-1; D gene: TRBD1; clone size: .; J gene: TRBJ2-7
CDR3 protein: CASSQDAPSGGQPQHF; CDR3 DNA: TGCGCCAGCAGCCAAGATGCCCCATCGGGGGGTCAGCCCCAGCATTTT; V gene: TRBV4-1; D gene: .; clone size: .; J gene: TRBJ1-5
CDR3 protein: CASSLNQGRQETQYF; CDR3 DNA: TGTGCCAGCAGCTTAAATCAGGGGCGACAAGAGACCCAGTACTTC; V gene: TRBV7-8; D gene: .; clone size: .; J gene: TRBJ2-5
CDR3 protein: CASTLGQGSYEQYF; CDR3 DNA: TGTGCCAGCACCTTAGGACAGGGGAGCTACGAGCAGTACTTC; V gene: TRBV28; D gene: TRBD1; clone size: .; J gene: TRBJ2-7
CDR3 protein: CASSTGTGGGYGYTF; CDR3 DNA: TGTGCCAGCAGTACCGGGACAGGGGGCGGCTATGGCTACACCTTC; V gene: TRBV27; D gene: TRBD1; clone size: .; J gene: TRBJ1-2
CDR3 protein: CAWSVQHYNEQFF; CDR3 DNA: TGTGCCTGGAGTGTACAGCACTACAATGAGCAGTTCTTC; V gene: TRBV30; D gene: .; clone size: .; J gene: TRBJ2-1
CDR3 protein: CASSLSPRAAEQYF; CDR3 DNA: TGTGCCAGCAGTTTATCCCCCCGGGCGGCCGAGCAGTACTTC; V gene: TRBV28; D gene: .; clone size: few; J gene: TRBJ2-7
CDR3 protein: CASSFPGAGREEQFF; CDR3 DNA: TGTGCCAGCAGCTTTCCGGGGGCTGGGAGAGAAGAGCAGTTCTTC; V gene: TRBV11-3; D gene: .; clone size: .; J gene: TRBJ2-1
CDR3 protein: CASSVGTGGSYEQYF; CDR3 DNA: TGTGCCAGCAGCGTAGGGACAGGGGGTTCCTACGAGCAGTACTTC; V gene: TRBV9; D gene: TRBD1; clone size: .; J gene: TRBJ2-7
CDR3 protein: CASTNPTRVYEQYF; CDR3 DNA: TGTGCCAGCACCAATCCCACTAGAGTCTACGAGCAGTACTTC; V gene: TRBV6-5; D gene: .; clone size: .; J gene: TRBJ2-7
CDR3 protein: CASSRSTENQPQHF; CDR3 DNA: TGTGCCAGCAGTCGCTCGACGGAAAATCAGCCCCAGCATTTT; V gene: TRBV6-2/TRBV6-3; D gene: .; clone size: .; J gene: TRBJ1-5
CDR3 protein: CASTPLGGANTGELFF; CDR3 DNA: TGTGCCAGCACCCCCTTAGGAGGTGCGAACACCGGGGAGCTGTTTTTT; V gene: TRBV9; D gene: .; clone size: once; J gene: TRBJ2-2
CDR3 protein: CASSSSDRGSDQPQHF; CDR3 DNA: TGTGCCAGTAGTAGTAGCGACAGGGGTTCCGATCAGCCCCAGCATTTT; V gene: TRBV19; D gene: TRBD1; clone size: .; J gene: TRBJ1-5
CDR3 protein: CASSFPGPDGYTF; CDR3 DNA: TGCGCCAGCAGCTTCCCAGGGCCGGACGGCTACACCTTC; V gene: TRBV5-1; D gene: .; clone size: .; J gene: TRBJ1-2
CDR3 protein: CSVSTSRRGHEQFF; CDR3 DNA: TGCAGCGTCTCAACTAGCAGGAGAGGGCATGAGCAGTTCTTC; V gene: TRBV29-1; D gene: .; clone size: .; J gene: TRBJ2-1
CDR3 protein: CASSRGDSPQETQYF; CDR3 DNA: TGCGCCAGCTCACGGGGGGACTCTCCTCAAGAGACCCAGTACTTC; V gene: TRBV5-1; D gene: TRBD2; clone size: .; J gene: TRBJ2-5
CDR3 protein: CASSFRGLNTEAFF; CDR3 DNA: TGTGCCAGCAGCTTTAGAGGGCTGAACACTGAAGCTTTCTTT; V gene: TRBV5-6; D gene: .; clone size: .; J gene: TRBJ1-1
CDR3 protein: CASSSYRGLTGELFF; CDR3 DNA: TGTGCCAGTAGTTCCTACAGGGGTTTGACCGGGGAGCTGTTTTTT; V gene: TRBV19; D gene: TRBD1; clone size: .; J gene: TRBJ2-2
CDR3 protein: CASSPAGVQKLFF; CDR3 DNA: TGTGCCAGCAGCCCGGCGGGGGTTCAAAAACTGTTTTTT; V gene: TRBV14; D gene: .; clone size: .; J gene: TRBJ1-4
CDR3 protein: CATSERETQYF; CDR3 DNA: TGTGCCACCAGTGAAAGGGAGACCCAGTACTTC; V gene: TRBV24-1; D gene: .; clone size: .; J gene: TRBJ2-5
CDR3 protein: CASGLAHGSGTSGRAHLVYNEQFF; CDR3 DNA: TGTGCTAGTGGTTTGGCCCACGGGTCCGGGACTAGCGGGAGGGCCCATCTGGTCTACAATGAGCAGTTCTTC; V gene: TRBV12-5; D gene: TRBD2; clone size: .; J gene: TRBJ2-1
CDR3 protein: CASSPDRGSSYNSPLHF; CDR3 DNA: TGTGCCAGCAGCCCGGACAGGGGGAGCTCCTATAATTCACCCCTCCACTTT; V gene: TRBV11-3; D gene: TRBD1; clone size: .; J gene: TRBJ1-6
CDR3 protein: CASSFTGGSYGYTF; CDR3 DNA: TGTGCCAGCAGTTTCACAGGGGGGAGCTATGGCTACACCTTC; V gene: TRBV28; D gene: TRBD1; clone size: .; J gene: TRBJ1-2
CDR3 protein: CASSSADSNQPQHF; CDR3 DNA: TGTGCCAGCAGTTCGGCAGACAGCAATCAGCCCCAGCATTTT; V gene: TRBV28; D gene: .; clone size: once; J gene: TRBJ1-5
CDR3 protein: CASSDRGLGEAFF; CDR3 DNA: TGTGCCAGCAGCGACCGGGGGTTGGGTGAAGCTTTCTTT; V gene: TRBV7-2; D gene: .; clone size: few; J gene: TRBJ1-1
CDR3 protein: CASSRTADGSPLHF; CDR3 DNA: TGTGCCAGCAGTAGGACGGCTGATGGATCACCCCTCCACTTT; V gene: TRBV6-5; D gene: .; clone size: .; J gene: TRBJ1-6
CDR3 protein: CASTLGQGPWEQYF; CDR3 DNA: TGTGCCAGCACGTTGGGACAGGGGCCCTGGGAGCAGTACTTC; V gene: TRBV6-6; D gene: TRBD1; clone size: .; J gene: TRBJ2-7
CDR3 protein: CALNAGRNQPQHF; CDR3 DNA: TGTGCCCTGAATGCAGGGAGGAATCAGCCCCAGCATTTT; V gene: TRBV28; D gene: .; clone size: .; J gene: TRBJ1-5
CDR3 protein: CASPEDGTPSSGYTF; CDR3 DNA: TGTGCCTCTCCCGAGGACGGCACCCCGTCTTCCGGCTACACCTTC; V gene: TRBV24-1; D gene: .; clone size: .; J gene: TRBJ1-2
CDR3 protein: CSASKGDGVKKLFF; CDR3 DNA: TGCAGTGCTAGTAAGGGGGACGGGGTGAAAAAGCTGTTTTTT; V gene: TRBV20-1; D gene: .; clone size: once; J gene: TRBJ1-4
CDR3 protein: CASSILGGVRYEQYF; CDR3 DNA: TGTGCCAGCAGTATCTTAGGAGGGGTCCGTTACGAGCAGTACTTC; V gene: TRBV27; D gene: .; clone size: .; J gene: TRBJ2-7
CDR3 protein: CASSPGQNTEAFF; CDR3 DNA: TGTGCCAGCAGCCCGGGTCAGAACACTGAAGCTTTCTTT; V gene: TRBV7-8; D gene: .; clone size: few; J gene: TRBJ1-1
CDR3 protein: CASSLVPSQTYEQYF; CDR3 DNA: TGTGCCAGCAGCTTAGTCCCCTCCCAGACCTACGAGCAGTACTTC; V gene: TRBV11-2; D gene: .; clone size: .; J gene: TRBJ2-7
CDR3 protein: CASSFVSGNTIYF; CDR3 DNA: TGTGCCAGCAGTTTTGTCTCTGGAAACACCATATATTTT; V gene: TRBV28; D gene: .; clone size: .; J gene: TRBJ1-3
CDR3 protein: CASSKGLAGGSKNTGELFF; CDR3 DNA: TGTGCCAGCAGCAAGGGACTAGCGGGAGGCTCGAAGAACACCGGGGAGCTGTTTTTT; V gene: TRBV7-9; D gene: TRBD2; clone size: .; J gene: TRBJ2-2
CDR3 protein: CARSRRGNYEQYF; CDR3 DNA: TGTGCCAGATCTCGCAGGGGAAACTACGAGCAGTACTTC; V gene: TRBV6-4; D gene: .; clone size: .; J gene: TRBJ2-7
CDR3 protein: CASSLAARETQYF; CDR3 DNA: TGTGCCAGCAGCTTGGCAGCTAGGGAGACCCAGTACTTC; V gene: TRBV5-8; D gene: .; clone size: .; J gene: TRBJ2-5